This is a list of T cell receptor beta chains from one sample in a study of HIV-infected children after antiretroviral therapy interruption. TCRdb re-derived calls from the 3' RACE reads in MiXCR, one entry per CDR3 protein. This table holds fewer than 100,000 distinct CDR3 sequences, about 6.3% found once. The sample here was CD45RA+ CD4+ T cells from PBMCs, pooled from several time points, taken from a donor given antiretroviral therapy, either interrupted or continuous. The receptors were gathered from a pool of human donors with HIV. Each CDR3 is given with its conserved first and last residue. A D gene is named only where the DNA matches it firmly. Rows may omit the clone size; those that give it use once, few, many or a size class.

J gene: TRBJ1-4; clone size: few; D gene: -; V gene: TRBV12-3/TRBV12-4; CDR3 protein: CASRLGGEEKLFF; CDR3 DNA: TGTGCCAGCAGGCTGGGGGGCGAAGAAAAACTGTTTTTT
J gene: TRBJ2-1; clone size: -; D gene: -; V gene: TRBV5-1; CDR3 protein: CASSRTLGGSGGEQFF; CDR3 DNA: TGCGCCAGCAGCCGTACGTTGGGGGGCTCGGGAGGTGAGCAGTTCTTC
J gene: TRBJ1-2; clone size: -; D gene: TRBD1; V gene: TRBV29-1; CDR3 protein: CSVDGRDRSPINYGYTF; CDR3 DNA: TGCAGCGTTGATGGCCGGGACAGGTCTCCGATTAACTATGGCTACACCTTC
J gene: TRBJ1-1; clone size: -; D gene: -; V gene: TRBV20-1; CDR3 protein: CSARDPGGKNWDTEAFF; CDR3 DNA: TGCAGTGCTAGAGACCCCGGGGGTAAGAATTGGGACACTGAAGCTTTCTTT
J gene: TRBJ2-3; clone size: once; D gene: -; V gene: TRBV23-1; CDR3 protein: CASSPPHISTDTQYF; CDR3 DNA: TGCGCCAGCAGTCCCCCACATATAAGCACAGATACGCAGTATTTT
J gene: TRBJ2-7; clone size: -; D gene: -; V gene: TRBV7-3; CDR3 protein: CASSLSMNSYEQYF; CDR3 DNA: TGTGCCAGCAGCTTATCTATGAACTCCTACGAGCAGTACTTC
J gene: TRBJ2-7; clone size: few; D gene: -; V gene: TRBV2; CDR3 protein: CASRFGSYEQYF; CDR3 DNA: TGTGCCAGCAGATTTGGCTCCTACGAGCAGTACTTC
J gene: TRBJ1-5; clone size: -; D gene: -; V gene: TRBV19; CDR3 protein: CASSIVGQSNQTQHF; CDR3 DNA: TGTGCCAGTAGTATAGTCGGGCAGAGCAATCAGACCCAGCATTTT
J gene: TRBJ2-7; clone size: many; D gene: TRBD1; V gene: TRBV7-2; CDR3 protein: CASNRDRTIYEQYF; CDR3 DNA: TGTGCCAGCAACCGGGACAGGACTATTTACGAGCAGTACTTC
J gene: TRBJ2-2; clone size: many; D gene: -; V gene: TRBV10-1; CDR3 protein: CASRPTNTNTGELFF; CDR3 DNA: TGCGCCAGCAGACCGACCAATACGAACACCGGGGAGCTGTTTTTT
J gene: TRBJ2-3; clone size: many; D gene: TRBD2; V gene: TRBV6-6; CDR3 protein: CASSYSQPSGSTHTQYF; CDR3 DNA: TGTGCCAGCAGTTATAGCCAACCCAGCGGGAGCACACATACGCAGTATTTT
J gene: TRBJ1-5; clone size: many; D gene: -; V gene: TRBV7-2; CDR3 protein: CASSPSINQPQHF; CDR3 DNA: TGTGCCAGCAGCCCATCGATCAATCAGCCCCAGCATTTT
J gene: TRBJ2-2; clone size: many; D gene: -; V gene: TRBV3-2; CDR3 protein: CASSQVSTSHTGELFF; CDR3 DNA: TGTGCCAGCAGCCAAGTCAGTACTAGTCACACCGGGGAGCTGTTTTTT
J gene: TRBJ2-1; clone size: -; D gene: -; V gene: TRBV10-3; CDR3 protein: CALGSTPNYNEQFF; CDR3 DNA: TGTGCCCTGGGGTCGACTCCCAACTACAATGAGCAGTTCTTC
J gene: TRBJ1-2; clone size: many; D gene: -; V gene: TRBV7-9; CDR3 protein: CASSSLGPYGYTF; CDR3 DNA: TGTGCCAGCAGCTCTCTCGGACCCTATGGCTACACCTTC
J gene: TRBJ2-1; clone size: -; D gene: TRBD1; V gene: TRBV5-1; CDR3 protein: CASSLGQGALGQFF; CDR3 DNA: TGCGCCAGCAGCTTGGGACAGGGGGCTTTGGGGCAGTTCTTC
J gene: TRBJ2-3; clone size: many; D gene: -; V gene: TRBV6-6; CDR3 protein: CASSPPSDTQYF; CDR3 DNA: TGTGCCAGCAGTCCCCCCTCAGATACGCAGTATTTT
J gene: TRBJ2-5; clone size: many; D gene: -; V gene: TRBV15; CDR3 protein: CATSRGGGRETQYF; CDR3 DNA: TGTGCCACCAGCAGAGGTGGGGGCAGAGAGACCCAGTACTTC
J gene: TRBJ1-1; clone size: many; D gene: TRBD1; V gene: TRBV12-3/TRBV12-4; CDR3 protein: CASSLYRGAEAFF; CDR3 DNA: TGTGCCAGCAGTCTTTACAGGGGCGCTGAAGCTTTCTTT
J gene: TRBJ2-5; clone size: -; D gene: -; V gene: TRBV12-3/TRBV12-4; CDR3 protein: CASTNTPRKGGETQYF; CDR3 DNA: TGTGCCAGCACCAACACTCCTCGAAAGGGGGGAGAGACCCAGTACTTC
J gene: TRBJ1-5; clone size: few; D gene: -; V gene: TRBV19; CDR3 protein: CASTLGHAGDQPQHF; CDR3 DNA: TGTGCCAGTACCCTTGGACACGCCGGGGATCAGCCCCAGCATTTT
J gene: TRBJ2-7; clone size: many; D gene: -; V gene: TRBV12-3/TRBV12-4; CDR3 protein: CASSLWGSYEQYF; CDR3 DNA: TGTGCCAGCAGCCTATGGGGGTCCTACGAGCAGTACTTC
J gene: TRBJ1-4; clone size: few; D gene: -; V gene: TRBV19; CDR3 protein: CASLRQSGQGGEKLFF; CDR3 DNA: TGTGCCAGCCTACGACAGTCGGGGCAGGGAGGTGAAAAACTGTTTTTT
J gene: TRBJ2-4; clone size: many; D gene: -; V gene: TRBV28; CDR3 protein: CASRTRGVAIQYF; CDR3 DNA: TGTGCCAGCAGGACCAGGGGAGTGGCGATTCAGTACTTC
J gene: TRBJ2-3; clone size: many; D gene: -; V gene: TRBV6-1; CDR3 protein: CASSEVLPRGTDTQYF; CDR3 DNA: TGTGCCAGCAGTGAAGTACTCCCTAGGGGCACAGATACGCAGTATTTT
J gene: TRBJ2-3; clone size: many; D gene: -; V gene: TRBV14; CDR3 protein: CASSRVLSTDTQYF; CDR3 DNA: TGTGCCAGCAGCCGAGTACTAAGCACAGATACGCAGTATTTT
J gene: TRBJ2-7; clone size: many; D gene: -; V gene: TRBV5-1; CDR3 protein: CASSLGGGRSSYEQYF; CDR3 DNA: TGCGCCAGCAGCTTGGGCGGAGGGAGGAGCTCCTACGAGCAGTACTTC